This T cell receptor beta chain originates from a study of Ad26.COV2.S vaccination and SARS-CoV-2 variants. Here immunoSEQ multiplex PCR was the method, and the copy in TCRdb shows in-frame clones only, minus some. The sample records fewer than 800,000 clones, roughly 90% being singletons. The V and J ends lost 4 bases and 1 base respectively, with 14 bases between them. The CDR3 is 16 residues long. Germline V gene data show CDR1 as SNHLY and CDR2 as FYNNEI. This sample's treatment: about 20 received Ad26.COV2.S at low or high dose, single or two shots; about 5 received placebo; per-sample allocation not given. On day 63 after the first injection, vaccine and placebo recipients gave samples.

This material consisted of peripheral blood, taken in a trial of Ad26.COV2.S vaccine versus placebo. The genes are TRBV2 and TRBJ1-5; TRBD1 is a possible D gene (5 bases). This receptor was obtained from a person between 18 and 60 years old who received the Ad26.COV2.S COVID-19 vaccine or a placebo. CDR3 bases: TGTGCCAGCAGTGGCCCCCAGGGAGGGAGCAATCAGCCCCAGCATTTT. This sequence encodes CASSGPQGGSNQPQHF.